This TCR beta chain is drawn from a study of T-cell reconstitution after alpha-beta-depleted transplantation in children (dated by TCRdb to 2016 to 2017). Notes on the research overall: Using TCR repertoire profiling, the study quantitatively followed how T-cell immune reconstitution unfolded in children after TCRalphabeta/CD19-depleted allogeneic hematopoietic cell transplantation. The investigation overall reported the following: About two months after transplant, the apparently early recovery of alphabetaT-cell counts reportedly depended on just several hundred clones that had expanded rapidly and came from non-depleted graft cells. Hyperexpanded clone frequencies declined over subsequent months; after one year, T-cell counts and TCRbeta diversity were mostly attributed to newly produced T cells. The high TCRbeta diversity at day 60 in some patients was ascribed to recipient T cells and intrathymic progenitors that had survived conditioning.

This clonotype has more than one count but fewer than ten. This receptor's antigen is unknown. No base quality information exists; no much larger clone differs at one position. Library creation used PCR. The instrument was an Illumina HiSeq 2500. TCR library preparation used molecular barcoding, with unique molecular identifiers applied to normalize quantification of the TCRbeta repertoire. TCRdb reran the public reads through fastp at Q25 and MiXCR, keeping productive beta chains. Rows are unified per CDR3 protein, each entry keeping the most common DNA and genes. The sample table lists approximately 430,000 distinct CDR3 sequences, 15% to 20% of them with a count of one. The ten most abundant clones make up roughly 29% of the sample. In light of the paper, this sample's treatment or condition label describes: allogeneic hematopoietic cell transplantation with graft depleted of TCRalphabeta T cells and CD19 B cells. Transplant recipients were children who received TCRalphabeta/CD19-depleted allogeneic hematopoietic cell grafts.

V and J are trimmed by 5 bases and 4 bases, and the gene matches miss 10 bases of the junction. The CDR3 starts with the cysteine, ends with the phenylalanine, and has 15 residues. Only CDR3 DNA is held: 45 bases, read in frame from base 1. Per the germline V gene, SGHTA is the CDR1 and FQGNSA is the CDR2. The input for sequencing was PBMCs, mostly from graft donor cells, taken 360 days after TCRalphabeta/CD19-depleted stem cell transplant. This TCR derives from a boy less than two years old who had a stem cell transplant for Wiskott-Aldrich syndrome, so the T cells may come from the graft donor. The chain joins TRBV7-2 to TRBJ2-7; 8 central bases correspond to TRBD2. Read as DNA, the sequence is TGTGCCAGCAGCCAAGGGGGGACTAGGAGATACGAGCAGTACTTC. Translated, it reads CASSQGGTRRYEQYF.